A selection of T cell receptor beta chains follows, all from one sample in a study of cytomegalovirus exposure and HLA in healthy donors. Some clones are missing from TCRdb's copy, which holds only in-frame ones; the method was immunoSEQ multiplex PCR. The table records 90,000 to 100,000 clones, 76% of them present only once. Sample: PBMCs. The origin of the receptors is a woman in her fifties or sixties in good health and CMV-seropositive. Each CDR3 is given with its conserved first and last residue. A D gene is named only where the DNA matches it firmly. The size field is filled for only some rows; it gives once, few, many or a size class.

>few|TRBV9|TRBJ2-1|TRBD2
TGTGCCAGCAGCGTAGTAAGCGGGAGGGCCCAAGAGCAGTTCTTC
CASSVVSGRAQEQFF
>-|TRBV11-2|TRBJ2-1|TRBD2
TGTGCCAGCAGCAGGACTAGCGGGAGCCTATACAATGAGCAGTTCTTC
CASSRTSGSLYNEQFF
>-|TRBV6-6|TRBJ1-2|-
TGTGCCAGCAGTCCGAGAGGGGGGGCTTATGGCTACACCTTC
CASSPRGGAYGYTF
>-|TRBV5-1|TRBJ2-5|TRBD2
TGCGCCAGCAGCCCCGGGGATAGCGGGGGTGGGGAGCAGTACTTC
CASSPGDSGGGEQYF
>-|TRBV13|TRBJ2-2|-
TGTGCCAGCAGCTTATTAAGTGGGGGCTACACCGGGGAGCTGTTTTTT
CASSLLSGGYTGELFF
>-|TRBV2|TRBJ1-2|-
TGTGCCAGCAGTGAATACAAGTCACACCGCCCCTTCGGCTACACCTTC
CASSEYKSHRPFGYTF
>-|TRBV19|TRBJ2-7|-
TGTGCCAGTAGTATAGGGACGGGAACCCGCTCCTACGAGCAGTACTTC
CASSIGTGTRSYEQYF
>-|TRBV2|TRBJ2-7|TRBD2
TGTGCCAGCAGTAAAGACCGGGACTACTCCTACGAGCAGTACTTC
CASSKDRDYSYEQYF
>-|TRBV18|TRBJ1-5|TRBD1
TGTGCCAGCTCACCACCGTCGACAGGGAATCAGCCCCAGCATTTT
CASSPPSTGNQPQHF
>once|TRBV19|TRBJ1-2|-
TGTGCCAGTAGAGGGGTTGGCGATGGCTACACCTTC
CASRGVGDGYTF
>-|TRBV10-3|TRBJ1-2|-
TGTGCCATCAGTGAGTGGTTTGGTCAGAGCGTAGGTGGCTACACCTTC
CAISEWFGQSVGGYTF
>-|TRBV4-2|TRBJ2-1|-
TGTGCCAGCAGCTATGGGGCAGGGGATACTGAGCAGTTCTTC
CASSYGAGDTEQFF
>-|TRBV2|TRBJ1-5|-
TGTGCCAGCCGGAAGGAACAGACCGATCAGCCCCAGCATTTT
CASRKEQTDQPQHF
>-|TRBV29-1|TRBJ2-2|TRBD2
TGCAGCGTTGGGCTAGCGGGAGGCGGGGAGCTGTTTTTT
CSVGLAGGGELFF
>-|TRBV5-6|TRBJ1-5|-
TGTGCCAGCAGCACCGGACAGCGACGAGGGAATCAGCCCCAGCATTTT
CASSTGQRRGNQPQHF
>-|TRBV5-4|TRBJ1-2|-
TGTGCCAGCAGCTTGGCGGTGGCTGGGCCAGGTGGCTACACCTTC
CASSLAVAGPGGYTF
>few|TRBV5-4|TRBJ2-3|-
TGTGCCAGCAGCTTGGGGCGGTTGGGCACAGATACGCAGTATTTT
CASSLGRLGTDTQYF
>-|TRBV5-3|TRBJ1-4|-
TGTGCCAGAAGCAGGGGGGGTGGTCTGAATGAAAAACTGTTTTTT
CARSRGGGLNEKLFF
>-|TRBV10-3|TRBJ2-4|TRBD2
TGTGCCACCACTCTTGGGGGGGAAACCAAAAACATTCAGTACTTC
CATTLGGETKNIQYF
>-|TRBV18|TRBJ1-5|-
TGTGCCAGCTCACCACAGGGAGCTCAGCCCCAGCATTTT
CASSPQGAQPQHF
>-|TRBV18|TRBJ2-7|TRBD2
TGTGCCAGCTCACCACCTGGCGGGAGCAACGAGCAGTACTTC
CASSPPGGSNEQYF
>-|TRBV19|TRBJ1-2|TRBD1
TGTGCCAGTAACAGGGGGCGAGATTATGGCTACACCTTC
CASNRGRDYGYTF
>-|TRBV5-6|TRBJ1-5|-
TGTGCCAGCAGCTTGGTAGGGGGGGAACAGCCCCAGCATTTT
CASSLVGGEQPQHF
>-|TRBV5-1|TRBJ1-2|TRBD1
TGCGCCAGCAGCGGAGGACAGGATCCATATGGCTACACCTTC
CASSGGQDPYGYTF
>few|TRBV5-1|TRBJ1-1|TRBD1
TGCGCCAGCACTTTGGACAGGGGGCAGACTGAAGCTTTCTTT
CASTLDRGQTEAFF
>once|TRBV29-1|TRBJ2-7|TRBD2
TGCAGCGGTCTTAGCGGGAGAAGTTCCTACGAGCAGTACTTC
CSGLSGRSSYEQYF
>-|TRBV2|TRBJ1-6|TRBD1
TGTGCCAGCATGGGGAGACAGGGAAATTCACCCCTCCACTTT
CASMGRQGNSPLHF
>once|TRBV19|TRBJ1-5|-
TGTGCCAGTAGCCCCATGCAGGGAAATTCTCAGCCCCAGCATTTT
CASSPMQGNSQPQHF
>few|TRBV19|TRBJ1-1|-
TGTGCCAGTAGTAACAGGGTCGGTATTAACGTTGAAGCTTTCTTT
CASSNRVGINVEAFF
>-|TRBV7-5|TRBJ1-2|-
TGTGCCAGAAGCTGCCCCGTGGGCAGCGGGGGGCTACGAGCCTATGGCTACACCTTC
CARSCPVGSGGLRAYGYTF
>-|TRBV5-6|TRBJ2-1|TRBD1
TGTGCCAGCAGCGAGGAGGGACAGGGTTACAATGAGCAGTTCTTC
CASSEEGQGYNEQFF
>once|TRBV9|TRBJ2-7|TRBD2
TGTGCCAGCAGCGTGTCGACTAGCGGCCCCTACGAGCAGTACTTC
CASSVSTSGPYEQYF
>-|TRBV9|TRBJ2-7|-
TGTGCCAGCAGCCCGAGTTCTAAGCGAAGCTCCTACGAGCAGTACTTC
CASSPSSKRSSYEQYF
>few|TRBV5-4|TRBJ1-2|-
TGTGCCAGCAGCCAGGACGGACTCTATGGCTACACCTTC
CASSQDGLYGYTF
>-|TRBV9|TRBJ2-5|-
TGTGCCAGCAGCGGCAGACAGGGAGGGACCCAGTACTTC
CASSGRQGGTQYF
>few|TRBV6-6|TRBJ1-2|-
TGTGCCAGCAGCCCTCTTAACTATGGCTACACCTTC
CASSPLNYGYTF
>-|TRBV10-3|TRBJ1-1|TRBD1
TGTGCCATCAAGACTATTTCAGGACAGGGTCTCTACACTGAAGCTTTCTTT
CAIKTISGQGLYTEAFF
>-|TRBV7-2|TRBJ2-7|TRBD1
TGTGCCAGCAGTTTTGGACAGGGATCCTACGAGCAGTACTTC
CASSFGQGSYEQYF
>-|TRBV27|TRBJ1-2|TRBD1
TGTGCCAGCAGTTTATCGACGGACAGGGTCTATGGCTACACCTTC
CASSLSTDRVYGYTF
>-|TRBV29-1|TRBJ1-2|-
TGCAGCGTTGACCCGCAAGGGGCTGACGGCTACACCTTC
CSVDPQGADGYTF
>-|TRBV4-1|TRBJ2-7|-
TGCGCCAGCAGCCAAGCGGTCGGGAGTAGGAACGAGCAGTACTTC
CASSQAVGSRNEQYF
>-|TRBV6-5|TRBJ1-2|-
TGTGCCAGCAGCTTCTTCCAGGGTTACGGCTACACCTTC
CASSFFQGYGYTF
>-|TRBV10-2|TRBJ2-2|TRBD2
TGCGCCAGCAGCCCGAGCCCGGGAGACGGCGGGAGTTATTCCGGGGAGCTGTTTTTT
CASSPSPGDGGSYSGELFF
>few|TRBV19|TRBJ1-3|-
TGTGCCAGTAGTCTCGGACTGGCGGCCGGAAACACCATATATTTT
CASSLGLAAGNTIYF
>-|TRBV19|TRBJ2-1|TRBD1
TGTGCCAGTAGCAACACGGACAGGGGGCTGTACAATGAGCAGTTCTTC
CASSNTDRGLYNEQFF
>-|TRBV28|TRBJ1-2|TRBD1
TGTGCCAGCAGTGGGGGACAGACCTCGCTCTATGGCTACACCTTC
CASSGGQTSLYGYTF
>-|TRBV5-6|TRBJ2-1|-
TGTGCCAGCAGCTTGGCAAGTAGGGGTGAGCAGTTCTTC
CASSLASRGEQFF
>-|TRBV7-3|TRBJ2-3|TRBD2
TGTGCCAGCAGCCCTGGTATTAGCGGGAGGGTTGGAACAGATACGCAGTATTTT
CASSPGISGRVGTDTQYF
>-|TRBV7-9|TRBJ2-2|-
TGTGTCAGCAGCCTCGAGACCGGGGAGCTGTTTTTT
CVSSLETGELFF
>-|TRBV29-1|TRBJ1-4|-
TGCAGCGCGCAAGGAGATGAAAAACTGTTTTTT
CSAQGDEKLFF
>-|TRBV18|TRBJ1-4|-
TGTGCCAGCTCAACACAACAGGGCCGAGATGGTGAAAAACTGTTTTTT
CASSTQQGRDGEKLFF
>-|TRBV4-1|TRBJ2-1|TRBD2
TGCGCCAGCAGCCAAGATACTAGCGGGAGGGCCTTTTACAATGAGCAGTTCTTC
CASSQDTSGRAFYNEQFF
>-|TRBV6-5|TRBJ2-3|-
TGTGCCAGCAGTTACCCTATTGGAGATACGCAGTATTTT
CASSYPIGDTQYF
>-|TRBV4-2|TRBJ2-7|-
TGTGCCAGCAGCCAATATCCAGGGTTTCACGAGCAGTACTTC
CASSQYPGFHEQYF
>-|TRBV7-6|TRBJ2-7|TRBD2
TGTGCCAGCAGCCCTGGACTAGCCGGGGTTCGCGAGCAGTACTTC
CASSPGLAGVREQYF